These 16 T cell receptor beta chains were sequenced from one sample in a study of cytotoxic CD8 clonotypes in ibrutinib-treated CLL. Only in-frame clones appear in the TCRdb table, and some are missing; sequencing was by immunoSEQ multiplex PCR. The sample holds about 300,000 clones; 60% to 80% are singletons and the top ten take just under 6.5%. The material was PBMCs, obtained after 36 months of ibrutinib treatment. These receptors all come from a human donor with chronic lymphocytic leukemia.

The chain couples TRBV9 to TRBJ1-1; weak D call: TRBD1 (6 bases). The CDR3 has 14 amino acids. The germline CDR1 and CDR2 sequences are SGDLS and YYNGEE. The V end was cut by 0 bases, the J end by 8 bases, with 14 bases between. The chain's CDR3 is CASSVGNRDGEAFF. CDR3 nucleotides: TGTGCCAGCAGCGTAGGGAACAGGGATGGGGAAGCTTTCTTT.

As concerns this clone: Other DNA sequences in the same sample also yield this CDR3. The chain carries TRBV5-1 and TRBJ2-6; D is uncertain. The germline V gene encodes CDR1 SGHRS and CDR2 YFSETQ. Between the trimmed V and J ends, which lost 2 bases and 2 bases, there was a span of 2 bases. This CDR3 comprises 13 residues. The CDR3 here is CASSLAGANVLTF. CDR3 DNA sequence: TGCGCCAGCAGCTTAGCTGGGGCCAACGTCCTGACTTTC. The full variable domain, with the rest looked up from reference TRBV5-1 and TRBJ2-6, is KAGVTQTPRYLIKTRGQQVTLSCSPISGHRSVSWYQQTPGQGLQFLFEYFSETQRNKGNFPGRFSGRQFSNSRSEMNVSTLELGDSALYLCASSLAGANVLTFGAGSRLTVL.

This clone was seen more than once but under ten times. The V call is TRBV9, the J call TRBJ2-7; 12 positions agree with TRBD2. Germline trimming cut 0 bases from V and 4 bases from J; bases unmatched to any gene: 5. The CDR3 length is 16 residues. CDR1 is SGDLS, CDR2 YYNGEE, per germline. The DNA of the CDR3 is TGTGCCAGCAGCGTAGAGGGACTAGCGGGTATGTACGAGCAGTACTTC. Encoded protein: CASSVEGLAGMYEQYF.

The chain couples TRBV21-1 to TRBJ1-1; the DNA was not compared with TRBD1, the D call given in the table. TRBV21-1 is classified as a pseudogene. The CDR3 has 21 residues. CDR3 bases: TGTGCCAGCAGCAAAAGGGATTTCAGGGGGACATCCGCAAAAATGAACACTGAAGCTTTCTTT. Its protein product is CASSKRDFRGTSAKMNTEAFF.

This clone was counted a single time. The chain employs TRBV27 and TRBJ2-1, with D perhaps matching TRBD2 (6 bases). The CDR3 extends over 13 amino acids. The ends were cut back, 6 bases at V and 6 bases at J, with 12 bases in the middle. Germline V CDR1 and CDR2: MNHEY, SMNVEV (reference sequence). CDR3 sequence (DNA): TGTGCCAGCAGATACGGGACTCGCAATGAGCAGTTCTTC. This codes for CASRYGTRNEQFF.

This sequence joins TRBV4-1 and TRBJ2-3; D tentatively reads TRBD1 or TRBD2 (6 bases each). Trimming removed 0 bases at V and 3 bases at J, with 22 bases between. In germline, CDR1 is MGHRA, CDR2 YSYEKL. There are 19 residues in the CDR3. The CDR3 reads CASSQEILGASAPTDTQYF. Written as DNA, the CDR3 is TGCGCCAGCAGCCAAGAAATTTTGGGGGCTAGCGCTCCTACAGATACGCAGTATTTT.

This clone was detected once. The chain combines TRBV5-6 with TRBJ1-2, with a possible D match to TRBD1 (5 bases). CDR1 and CDR2 from the germline V gene are SGHDT and YYEEEE. With 4 bases removed from V and 3 bases from J, the gap between germline ends came to 13 bases. CDR3 length equals 14 residues. The CDR3 is CASSPEQEYYGYTF. The CDR3 DNA is TGTGCCAGCAGCCCCGAACAGGAATACTATGGCTACACCTTC.

The chain combines TRBV6-5 with TRBJ1-1, with a tentative D call TRBD1 (6 bases). The germline CDR1 and CDR2 sequences are MNHEY and SVGAGI. CDR3 length equals 12 residues. Trimming took 4 bases from V and 11 from J, leaving 14 bases between them. DNA for the CDR3: TGTGCCAGCAGTTCTCCGGACAGCTCGGCTTTCTTT. Residues: CASSSPDSSAFF.

V is TRBV11-2 and J is TRBJ1-1; D is unclear. Germline assignment: CDR1 SGHAT and CDR2 FQNNGV. V was cut by 5 bases and J by 2 bases, with 12 bases left in between. This CDR3 is built from 14 residues. The CDR3 protein is CASSPTPGNTEAFF. The CDR3 DNA follows: TGTGCCAGCAGCCCCACCCCGGGCAACACTGAAGCTTTCTTT.

This clone occurred a few times. The J gene is TRBJ2-2, the V gene TRBV27; no firm D call. CDR1 MNHEY and CDR2 SMNVEV come from the germline V gene (reference sequence). The CDR3 runs 14 residues. Trimming left V 8 bases short and J 1 base short, with 11 bases between. The chain's CDR3 is CASGSTMNTGELFF. In nucleotides, the CDR3 is TGTGCCAGCGGCAGTACGATGAACACCGGGGAGCTGTTTTTT.

A few counts support this clone. The genes are TRBV6-5 and TRBJ2-7, with 9 bases that match TRBD2. CDR1 MNHEY and CDR2 SVGAGI come from the germline V gene. V dropped 4 bases and J dropped 5; count of bases not matched to a gene: 3. The CDR3 spans 13 residues. The CDR3 sequence: CASSSLAGNEQYF. CDR3 DNA sequence: TGTGCCAGCAGTTCTCTAGCGGGAAACGAGCAGTACTTC.

This chain uses TRBV4-1 with TRBJ1-2; TRBD1 agrees at 8 bases. The V segment lost 4 bases and the J segment 4 bases; nucleotides outside the gene matches: 8. CDR1 and CDR2 (germline): MGHRA, YSYEKL. The CDR3 runs 15 residues. For the CDR3, the DNA is TGCGCCAGCAGCCCCTACACGGACAGGGCCTATGGCTACACCTTC. Translation gives CASSPYTDRAYGYTF.

The chain uses TRBV5-1 and TRBJ1-4; no firm D call. The CDR3 sequence is 15 residues long. The V end lost 1 base, the J end lost 6 bases, and 13 bases lay between the germline ends. Germline CDR1 SGHRS, CDR2 YFSETQ. CDR3 in DNA: TGCGCCAGCAGCTTGTTGACGGTCCCGGATGAAAAACTGTTTTTT. This encodes CASSLLTVPDEKLFF.

V is TRBV28 and J is TRBJ2-3, with D possibly matching TRBD2 (6 bases). Germline V CDR1 and CDR2: MDHEN, SYDVKM. V dropped 4 bases and J dropped 7 bases, with 15 bases sitting between them. The CDR3 consists of 14 residues. This chain's CDR3 is CASSYGTLNHTQYF. CDR3 DNA sequence: TGTGCCAGCAGTTACGGGACTCTAAATCATACGCAGTATTTT.

This clone was observed a few times. The rearrangement links TRBV4-1 to TRBJ2-5; D is unclear. From germline, CDR1 is MGHRA and CDR2 YSYEKL. This CDR3 spans 13 amino acids. The V gene lost 4 bases and the J gene lost 5 bases, with 11 bases spanning the gap. The CDR3 sequence: CASSLGVFETQYF. The CDR3 bases are TGCGCCAGCAGCCTTGGGGTTTTCGAGACCCAGTACTTC.

The chain joins TRBV19 to TRBJ1-5; TRBD1 matches at 10 bases. The germline CDR1 and CDR2 sequences are LNHDA and SQIVND (reference sequence). The CDR3 consists of 12 residues. V lost 8 bases and J lost 6; bases outside the gene matches: 1. This CDR3 reads CASGQGVQPQHF. CDR3 sequence (DNA): TGTGCCAGTGGACAGGGGGTTCAGCCCCAGCATTTT.